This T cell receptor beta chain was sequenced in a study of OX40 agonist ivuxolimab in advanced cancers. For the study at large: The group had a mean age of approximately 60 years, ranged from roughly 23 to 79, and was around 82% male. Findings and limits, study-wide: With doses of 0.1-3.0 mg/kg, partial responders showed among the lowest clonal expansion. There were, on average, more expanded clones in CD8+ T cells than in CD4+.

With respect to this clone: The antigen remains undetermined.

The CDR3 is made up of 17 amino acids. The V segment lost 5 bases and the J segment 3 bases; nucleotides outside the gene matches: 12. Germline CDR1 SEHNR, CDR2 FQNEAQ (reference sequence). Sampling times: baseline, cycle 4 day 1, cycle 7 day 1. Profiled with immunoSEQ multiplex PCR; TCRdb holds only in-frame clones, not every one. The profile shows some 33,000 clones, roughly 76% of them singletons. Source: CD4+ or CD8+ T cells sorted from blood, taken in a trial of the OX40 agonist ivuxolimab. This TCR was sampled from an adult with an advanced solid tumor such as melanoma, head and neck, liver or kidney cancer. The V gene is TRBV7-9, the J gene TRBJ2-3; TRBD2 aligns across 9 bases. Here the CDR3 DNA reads TGTGCCAGCAGCCAAGGGGCTAGCGGGGATCGGACAGATACGCAGTATTTT. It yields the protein CASSQGASGDRTDTQYF.